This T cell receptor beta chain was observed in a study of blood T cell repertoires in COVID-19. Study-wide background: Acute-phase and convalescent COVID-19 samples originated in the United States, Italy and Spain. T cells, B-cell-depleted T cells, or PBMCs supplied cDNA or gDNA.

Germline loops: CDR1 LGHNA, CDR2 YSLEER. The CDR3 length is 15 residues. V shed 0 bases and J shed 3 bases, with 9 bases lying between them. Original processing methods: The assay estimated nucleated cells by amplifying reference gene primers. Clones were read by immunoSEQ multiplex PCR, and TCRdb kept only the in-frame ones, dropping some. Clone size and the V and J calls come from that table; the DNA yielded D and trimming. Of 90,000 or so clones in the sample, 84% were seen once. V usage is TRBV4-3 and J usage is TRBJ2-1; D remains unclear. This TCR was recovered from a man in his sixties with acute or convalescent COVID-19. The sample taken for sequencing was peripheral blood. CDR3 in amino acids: CASSQDSSVYNEQFF. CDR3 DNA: TGCGCCAGCAGCCAAGATTCATCGGTCTACAATGAGCAGTTCTTC.